This T cell receptor beta chain was profiled in a study of neoadjuvant anti-PD-1 for oral cavity cancer. As for the study in general: Most patients had three to four biweekly doses of 3 mg/kg nivolumab before resection.

A word on this clone: What it recognizes is unknown.

The CDR3 sequence is 15 residues long. V was trimmed by 0 bases and J by 3 bases, leaving 9 bases between them. In germline, CDR1 is SGHDT, CDR2 YYEEEE. The table came from immunoSEQ multiplex PCR; TCRdb's copy has only in-frame clones and leaves some out. The repertoire includes 17,000 or so clones, roughly three quarters of them detected once, and approximately 2.7% sits in the top ten. Analysis of PBMCs was direct, with no culture step. Study-wide results and caveats: With a few patients per group, TCR findings need larger cohorts. Non-responders to neoadjuvant nivolumab had significantly more clonal PBMC T cells than responders.

The chain couples TRBV5-6 to TRBJ2-2, with a weak D call TRBD2 (5 bases). Sequenced here: PBMCs, sampled before nivolumab (anti-PD-1) treatment. This TCR derives from a person between 40 and 79 years old with oral cavity squamous cell carcinoma. CDR3 in amino acids: CASSLGMRDTGELFF. CDR3 sequence (DNA): TGTGCCAGCAGCTTGGGAATGAGGGACACCGGGGAGCTGTTTTTT.